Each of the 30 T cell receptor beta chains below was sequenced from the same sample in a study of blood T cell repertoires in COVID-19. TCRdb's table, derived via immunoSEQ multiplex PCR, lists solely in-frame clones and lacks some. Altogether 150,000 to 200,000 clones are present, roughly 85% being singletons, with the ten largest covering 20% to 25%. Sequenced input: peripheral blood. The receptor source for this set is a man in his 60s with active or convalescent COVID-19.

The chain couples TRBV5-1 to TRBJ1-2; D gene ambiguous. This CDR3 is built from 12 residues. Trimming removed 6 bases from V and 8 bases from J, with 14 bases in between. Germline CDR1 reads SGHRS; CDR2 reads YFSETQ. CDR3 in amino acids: CASNGEGRGYTF. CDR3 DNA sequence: TGCGCCAGCAACGGGGAAGGTAGGGGCTACACCTTC.

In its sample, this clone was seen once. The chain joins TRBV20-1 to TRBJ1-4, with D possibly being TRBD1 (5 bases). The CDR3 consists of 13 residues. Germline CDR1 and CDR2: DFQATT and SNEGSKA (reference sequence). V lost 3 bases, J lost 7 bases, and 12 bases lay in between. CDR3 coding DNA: TGCAGTGCTAGTGACCGGGGGGGTGAAAAACTGTTTTTT. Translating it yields CSASDRGGEKLFF.

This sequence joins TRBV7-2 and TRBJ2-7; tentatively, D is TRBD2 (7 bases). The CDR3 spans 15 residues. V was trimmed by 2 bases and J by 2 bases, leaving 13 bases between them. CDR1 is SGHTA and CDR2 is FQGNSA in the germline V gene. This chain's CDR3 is CASSLWQGRAYEQYF. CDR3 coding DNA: TGTGCCAGCAGCTTATGGCAGGGGAGGGCCTACGAGCAGTACTTC.

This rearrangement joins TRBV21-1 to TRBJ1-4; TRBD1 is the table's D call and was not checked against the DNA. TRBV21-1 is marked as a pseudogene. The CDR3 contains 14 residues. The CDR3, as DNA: TGTGCCAGCGGTAAGGAGACAGGTTGCGAAAAACTGTTTTTT. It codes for CASGKETGCEKLFF.

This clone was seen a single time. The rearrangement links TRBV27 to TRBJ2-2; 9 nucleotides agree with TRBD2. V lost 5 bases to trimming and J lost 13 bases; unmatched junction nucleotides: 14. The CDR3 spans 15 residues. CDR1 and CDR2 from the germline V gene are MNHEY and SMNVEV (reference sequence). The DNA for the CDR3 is TGTGCCAGCAGTACCCCCACGCGGGGGGGCCCCCGGCTGTTTTTT. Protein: CASSTPTRGGPRLFF.

This CDR3 reads CASSSDRDQPQHF. In DNA form, the CDR3 reads TGTGCCAGCAGCTCCGACAGGGATCAGCCCCAGCATTTT. The chain is built from TRBV7-3 and TRBJ1-5; 7 bases match TRBD1. The CDR3 runs 13 residues. V was clipped by 4 bases and J by 5 bases; unmatched bases: 2. Germline V CDR1 and CDR2: SGHTA, FQGTGA.

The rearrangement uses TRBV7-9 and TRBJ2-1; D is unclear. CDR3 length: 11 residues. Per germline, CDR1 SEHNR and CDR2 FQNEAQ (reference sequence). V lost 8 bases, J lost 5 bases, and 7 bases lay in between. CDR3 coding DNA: TGTGCCAGCGAACGGGACAATGAGCAGTTCTTC. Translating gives CASERDNEQFF.

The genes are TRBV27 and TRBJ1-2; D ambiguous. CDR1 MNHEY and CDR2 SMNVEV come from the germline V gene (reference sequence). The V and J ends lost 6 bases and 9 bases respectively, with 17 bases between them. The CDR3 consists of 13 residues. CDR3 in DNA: TGTGCCAGCAGCTCAATTGGCGGGTTTAGCTACACCTTC. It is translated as CASSSIGGFSYTF.

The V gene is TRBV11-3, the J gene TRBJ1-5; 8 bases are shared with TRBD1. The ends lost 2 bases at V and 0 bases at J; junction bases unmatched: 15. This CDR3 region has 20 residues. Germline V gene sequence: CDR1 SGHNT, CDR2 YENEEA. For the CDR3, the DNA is TGTGCCAGCAGCTTAAGTGGCGGGACAGGTCCTTATAGTAGCAATCAGCCCCAGCATTTT. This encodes CASSLSGGTGPYSSNQPQHF.

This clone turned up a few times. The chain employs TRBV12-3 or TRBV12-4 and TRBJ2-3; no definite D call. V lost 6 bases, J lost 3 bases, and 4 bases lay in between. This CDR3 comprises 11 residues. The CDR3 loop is CASRQTDTQYF. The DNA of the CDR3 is TGTGCCAGCAGACAGACAGATACGCAGTATTTT.

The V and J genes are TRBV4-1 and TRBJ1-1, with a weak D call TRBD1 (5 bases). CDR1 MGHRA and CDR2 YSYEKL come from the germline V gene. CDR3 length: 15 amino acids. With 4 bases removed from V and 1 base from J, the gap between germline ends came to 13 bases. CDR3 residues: CASSPWGLPNTEAFF. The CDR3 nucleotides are TGCGCCAGCAGCCCCTGGGGACTGCCGAACACTGAAGCTTTCTTT.

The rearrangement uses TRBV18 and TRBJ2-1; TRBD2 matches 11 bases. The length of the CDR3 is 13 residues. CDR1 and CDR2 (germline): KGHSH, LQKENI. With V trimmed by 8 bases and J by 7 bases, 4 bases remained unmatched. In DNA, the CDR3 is TGTGCCAGCGCGACTAGCGGGGCTAATGAGCAGTTCTTC. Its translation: CASATSGANEQFF.

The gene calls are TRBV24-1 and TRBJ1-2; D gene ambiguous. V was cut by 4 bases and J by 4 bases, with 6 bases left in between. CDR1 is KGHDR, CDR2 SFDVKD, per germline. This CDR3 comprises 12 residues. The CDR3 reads CATSDLRYGYTF. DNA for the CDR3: TGTGCCACCAGTGACCTACGCTATGGCTACACCTTC.

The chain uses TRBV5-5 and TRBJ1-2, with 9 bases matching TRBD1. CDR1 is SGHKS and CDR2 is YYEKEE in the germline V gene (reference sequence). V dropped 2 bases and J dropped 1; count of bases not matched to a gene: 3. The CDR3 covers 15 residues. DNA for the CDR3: TGTGCCAGCAGCTTAATGGACAGGGGTAACTATGGCTACACCTTC. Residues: CASSLMDRGNYGYTF.

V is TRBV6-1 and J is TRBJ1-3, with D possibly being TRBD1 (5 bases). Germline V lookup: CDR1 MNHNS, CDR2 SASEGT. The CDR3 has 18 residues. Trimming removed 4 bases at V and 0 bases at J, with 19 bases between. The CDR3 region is CASSAGGVYLFSGNTIYF. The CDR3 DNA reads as TGTGCCAGCAGTGCGGGGGGGGTTTACTTATTCTCTGGAAACACCATATATTTT.

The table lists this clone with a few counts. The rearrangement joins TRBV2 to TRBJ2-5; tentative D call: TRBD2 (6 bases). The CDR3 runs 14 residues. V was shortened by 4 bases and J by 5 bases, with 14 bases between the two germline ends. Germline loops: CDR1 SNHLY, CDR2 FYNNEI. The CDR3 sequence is CASSVEGAGETQYF. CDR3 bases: TGTGCCAGCAGTGTCGAAGGGGCGGGGGAGACCCAGTACTTC.

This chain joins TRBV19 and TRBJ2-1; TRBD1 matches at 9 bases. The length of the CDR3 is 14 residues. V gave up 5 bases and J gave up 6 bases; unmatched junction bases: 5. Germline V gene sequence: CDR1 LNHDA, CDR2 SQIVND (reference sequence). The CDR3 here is CASSSGQGTNEQFF. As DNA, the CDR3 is TGTGCCAGTAGTTCGGGACAGGGTACCAATGAGCAGTTCTTC. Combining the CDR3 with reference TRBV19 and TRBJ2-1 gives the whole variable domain DGGITQSPKYLFRKEGQNVTLSCEQNLNHDAMYWYRQDPGQGLRLIYYSQIVNDFQKGDIAEGYSVSREKKESFPLTVTSAQKNPTAFYLCASSSGQGTNEQFFGPGTRLTVL.

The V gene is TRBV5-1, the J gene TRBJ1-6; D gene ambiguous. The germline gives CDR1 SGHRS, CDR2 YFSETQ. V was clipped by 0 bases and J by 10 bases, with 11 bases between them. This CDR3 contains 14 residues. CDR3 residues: CASSLAAGWSPLHF. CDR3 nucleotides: TGCGCCAGCAGCTTGGCTGCAGGTTGGTCACCCCTCCACTTT.

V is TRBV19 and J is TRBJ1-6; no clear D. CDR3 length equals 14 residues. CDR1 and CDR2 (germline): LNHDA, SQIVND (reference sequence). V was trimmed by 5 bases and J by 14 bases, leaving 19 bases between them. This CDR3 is CASSLSLEVRALHF. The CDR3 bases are TGTGCCAGTAGTCTTAGTTTGGAGGTTCGGGCCCTCCACTTT.

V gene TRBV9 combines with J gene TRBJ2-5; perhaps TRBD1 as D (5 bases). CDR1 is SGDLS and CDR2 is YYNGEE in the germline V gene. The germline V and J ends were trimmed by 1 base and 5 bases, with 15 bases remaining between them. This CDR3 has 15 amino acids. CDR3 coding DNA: TGTGCCAGCAGCGTACAGGGAAACTCTATCGAGACCCAGTACTTC. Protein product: CASSVQGNSIETQYF.

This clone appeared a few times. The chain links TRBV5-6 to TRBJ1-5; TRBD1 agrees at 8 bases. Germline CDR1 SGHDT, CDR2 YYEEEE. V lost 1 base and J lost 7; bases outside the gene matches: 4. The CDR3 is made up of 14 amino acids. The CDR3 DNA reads TGTGCCAGCAGCTTGAGGACAGGGCTGCAGCCCCAGCATTTT. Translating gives CASSLRTGLQPQHF. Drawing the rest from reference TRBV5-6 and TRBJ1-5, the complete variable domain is DAGVTQSPTHLIKTRGQQVTLRCSPKSGHDTVSWYQQALGQGPQFIFQYYEEEERQRGNFPDRFSGHQFPNYSSELNVNALLLGDSALYLCASSLRTGLQPQHFGDGTRLSIL.

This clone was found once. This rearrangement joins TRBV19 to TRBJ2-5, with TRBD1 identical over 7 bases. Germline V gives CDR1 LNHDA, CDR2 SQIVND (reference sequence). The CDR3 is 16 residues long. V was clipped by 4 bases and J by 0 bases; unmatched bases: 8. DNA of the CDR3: TGTGCCAGTAGTAATCCCCTGACAGGGAACCAAGAGACCCAGTACTTC. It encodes CASSNPLTGNQETQYF. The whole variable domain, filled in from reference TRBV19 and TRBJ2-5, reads DGGITQSPKYLFRKEGQNVTLSCEQNLNHDAMYWYRQDPGQGLRLIYYSQIVNDFQKGDIAEGYSVSREKKESFPLTVTSAQKNPTAFYLCASSNPLTGNQETQYFGPGTRLLVL.

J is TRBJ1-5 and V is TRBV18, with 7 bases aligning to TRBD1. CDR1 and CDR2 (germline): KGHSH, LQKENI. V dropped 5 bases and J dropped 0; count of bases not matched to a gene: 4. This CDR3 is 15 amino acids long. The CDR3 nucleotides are TGTGCCAGCTCAGGGACAGTCAATAGCAATCAGCCCCAGCATTTT. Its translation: CASSGTVNSNQPQHF.

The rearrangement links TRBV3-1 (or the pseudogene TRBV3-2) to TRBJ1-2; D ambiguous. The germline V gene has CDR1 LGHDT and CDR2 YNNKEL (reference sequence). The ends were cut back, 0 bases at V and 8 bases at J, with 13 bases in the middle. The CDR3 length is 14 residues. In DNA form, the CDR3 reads TGTGCCAGCAGCCAAGATTCCGGGAACGGAGGCTACACCTTC. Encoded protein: CASSQDSGNGGYTF.

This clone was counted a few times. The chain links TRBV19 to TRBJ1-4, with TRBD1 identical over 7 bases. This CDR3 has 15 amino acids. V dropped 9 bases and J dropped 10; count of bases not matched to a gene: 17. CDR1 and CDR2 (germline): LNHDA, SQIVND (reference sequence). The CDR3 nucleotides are TGTGCCAGCCGGCGGGCATCGACAGGGTCCGGAAAACTGTTTTTT. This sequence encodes CASRRASTGSGKLFF.

The CDR3 sequence is CASSMPPRQPQHF. As DNA, the CDR3 is TGTGCCAGTAGTATGCCCCCTAGGCAGCCCCAGCATTTT. This chain joins TRBV19 and TRBJ1-5; D not certain. The CDR3 is 13 residues long. The V and J ends lost 3 bases and 7 bases respectively, with 10 bases between them. The germline gives CDR1 LNHDA, CDR2 SQIVND (reference sequence).

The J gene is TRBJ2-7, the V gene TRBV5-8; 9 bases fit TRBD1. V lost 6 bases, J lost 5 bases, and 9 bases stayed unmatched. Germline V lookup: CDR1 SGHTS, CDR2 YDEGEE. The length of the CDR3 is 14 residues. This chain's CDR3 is CASMNLGQGDEQYF. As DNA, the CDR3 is TGTGCCAGCATGAATCTGGGACAGGGCGACGAGCAGTACTTC.

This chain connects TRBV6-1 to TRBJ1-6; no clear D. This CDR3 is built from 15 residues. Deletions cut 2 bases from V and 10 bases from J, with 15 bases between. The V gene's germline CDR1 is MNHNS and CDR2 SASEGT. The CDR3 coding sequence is TGTGCCAGCAGTGAAAAGTGGGAGGGTGGCTCACCCCTCCACTTT. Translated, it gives CASSEKWEGGSPLHF.

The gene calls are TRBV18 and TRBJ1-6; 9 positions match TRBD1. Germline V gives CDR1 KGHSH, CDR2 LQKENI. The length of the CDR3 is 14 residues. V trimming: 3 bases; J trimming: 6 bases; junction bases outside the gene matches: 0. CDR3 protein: CASSPTGGNSPLHF. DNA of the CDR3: TGTGCCAGCTCACCGACAGGGGGTAATTCACCCCTCCACTTT.

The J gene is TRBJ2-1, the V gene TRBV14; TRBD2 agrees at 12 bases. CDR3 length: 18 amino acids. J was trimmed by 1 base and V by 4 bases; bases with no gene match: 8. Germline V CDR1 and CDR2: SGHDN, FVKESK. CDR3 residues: CASSPLTLAGGSYNEQFF. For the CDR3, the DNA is TGTGCCAGCAGCCCTCTTACCCTAGCGGGGGGGTCCTACAATGAGCAGTTCTTC.